A selection of T cell receptor beta chains follows, all from one sample in a study of cytomegalovirus exposure and HLA in healthy donors. Using immunoSEQ multiplex PCR, the repertoire was profiled, and TCRdb retains in-frame clones only, with some absent. The sample yields about 98,000 clones, about 83% seen once. The material sequenced was PBMCs. The receptors here all came from a woman aged 25 to 39 in good health and CMV-seronegative. CDR3s include the opening cysteine and the closing phenylalanine or tryptophan. A D gene is named only where the DNA matches it firmly. For some rows the clone size is stated as once, few or many, or as a class when expanded; others skip it.

clone size: NA
CDR3 length: 12
D gene: TRBD2
V gene: TRBV6-5
J gene: TRBJ2-1
CDR3 protein: CASSPRGDEQFF
CDR3 DNA: TGTGCCAGCAGCCCTCGGGGGGATGAGCAGTTCTTC

clone size: NA
CDR3 length: 14
D gene: TRBD1
V gene: TRBV5-5
J gene: TRBJ1-1
CDR3 protein: CASGRTGAGTEAFF
CDR3 DNA: TGTGCCAGCGGCCGGACAGGGGCAGGCACTGAAGCTTTCTTT

clone size: few
CDR3 length: 13
D gene: NA
V gene: TRBV19
J gene: TRBJ2-7
CDR3 protein: CASSLDSSYEQYF
CDR3 DNA: TGTGCCAGTAGCCTTGACTCCTCCTACGAGCAGTACTTC

clone size: NA
CDR3 length: 13
D gene: NA
V gene: TRBV19
J gene: TRBJ1-5
CDR3 protein: CASNLESNQPQHF
CDR3 DNA: TGTGCCAGTAACTTAGAGTCCAATCAGCCCCAGCATTTT

clone size: NA
CDR3 length: 16
D gene: TRBD2
V gene: TRBV10-3
J gene: TRBJ2-7
CDR3 protein: CAISGWREAEIYEQYF
CDR3 DNA: TGTGCCATCAGTGGCTGGCGGGAGGCCGAAATCTACGAGCAGTACTTC

clone size: NA
CDR3 length: 14
D gene: TRBD1
V gene: TRBV5-1
J gene: TRBJ1-2
CDR3 protein: CASRSGQGNYGYTF
CDR3 DNA: TGCGCCAGCAGATCGGGACAGGGAAACTATGGCTACACCTTC

clone size: NA
CDR3 length: 16
D gene: TRBD1
V gene: TRBV18
J gene: TRBJ2-6
CDR3 protein: CASSLLQGNGANVLTF
CDR3 DNA: TGTGCCAGCTCGCTTCTACAGGGGAATGGGGCCAACGTCCTGACTTTC

clone size: NA
CDR3 length: 15
D gene: NA
V gene: TRBV6-1
J gene: TRBJ1-5
CDR3 protein: CASGPGTYSNQPQHF
CDR3 DNA: TGTGCCAGCGGCCCGGGGACTTATAGCAATCAGCCCCAGCATTTT

clone size: NA
CDR3 length: 15
D gene: TRBD1
V gene: TRBV5-1
J gene: TRBJ2-5
CDR3 protein: CASSSGQGSQETQYF
CDR3 DNA: TGCGCCAGCAGCTCGGGACAGGGGTCCCAAGAGACCCAGTACTTC

clone size: NA
CDR3 length: 17
D gene: NA
V gene: TRBV7-8
J gene: TRBJ2-7
CDR3 protein: CASSLALLADRTYEQYF
CDR3 DNA: TGTGCCAGCAGCTTAGCCCTACTAGCGGACAGGACCTACGAGCAGTACTTC

clone size: NA
CDR3 length: 14
D gene: TRBD1
V gene: TRBV28
J gene: TRBJ1-5
CDR3 protein: CASQGTGINQPQHF
CDR3 DNA: TGTGCCAGCCAGGGGACAGGCATAAATCAGCCCCAGCATTTT

clone size: few
CDR3 length: 13
D gene: TRBD2
V gene: TRBV5-1
J gene: TRBJ2-7
CDR3 protein: CASSLPGLYEQYF
CDR3 DNA: TGCGCCAGCAGCTTACCGGGACTATACGAGCAGTACTTC

clone size: NA
CDR3 length: 13
D gene: TRBD1
V gene: TRBV5-6
J gene: TRBJ1-1
CDR3 protein: CASTRTGGTEAFF
CDR3 DNA: TGTGCCAGCACCAGGACAGGGGGCACTGAAGCTTTCTTT

clone size: NA
CDR3 length: 13
D gene: TRBD2
V gene: TRBV25-1
J gene: TRBJ2-1
CDR3 protein: CAASGSGPNEQFF
CDR3 DNA: TGTGCCGCAAGCGGGAGTGGCCCCAATGAGCAGTTCTTC

clone size: NA
CDR3 length: 15
D gene: TRBD1
V gene: TRBV9
J gene: TRBJ2-3
CDR3 protein: CASSALRQGTDTQYF
CDR3 DNA: TGTGCCAGCAGCGCCCTACGACAGGGTACAGATACGCAGTATTTT

clone size: NA
CDR3 length: 14
D gene: NA
V gene: TRBV7-6
J gene: TRBJ1-1
CDR3 protein: CASRSTSQGTEAFF
CDR3 DNA: TGTGCCAGCAGATCTACAAGTCAGGGCACTGAAGCTTTCTTT

clone size: NA
CDR3 length: 12
D gene: NA
V gene: TRBV6-5
J gene: TRBJ1-2
CDR3 protein: CASRLPGAGYTF
CDR3 DNA: TGTGCCAGCAGACTCCCAGGGGCCGGCTACACCTTC

clone size: NA
CDR3 length: 14
D gene: NA
V gene: TRBV5-1
J gene: TRBJ1-1
CDR3 protein: CASSLRQGGTEAFF
CDR3 DNA: TGCGCCAGCAGCTTGAGGCAGGGTGGTACTGAAGCTTTCTTT

clone size: NA
CDR3 length: 13
D gene: NA
V gene: TRBV10-3
J gene: TRBJ2-7
CDR3 protein: CAITETQSYEQYF
CDR3 DNA: TGTGCCATCACTGAGACACAATCCTACGAGCAGTACTTC

clone size: NA
CDR3 length: 13
D gene: NA
V gene: TRBV15
J gene: TRBJ1-1
CDR3 protein: CATSSRQNTEAFF
CDR3 DNA: TGTGCCACCAGCAGCAGGCAGAACACTGAAGCTTTCTTT

clone size: NA
CDR3 length: 16
D gene: NA
V gene: TRBV2
J gene: TRBJ1-1
CDR3 protein: CASSVRRTGVNTEAFF
CDR3 DNA: TGTGCCAGCAGTGTTCGGCGAACGGGGGTGAACACTGAAGCTTTCTTT

clone size: NA
CDR3 length: 13
D gene: TRBD1
V gene: TRBV7-9
J gene: TRBJ1-1
CDR3 protein: CASSPRTGTEAFF
CDR3 DNA: TGTGCCAGCAGCCCCCGGACAGGGACTGAAGCTTTCTTT

clone size: NA
CDR3 length: 14
D gene: NA
V gene: TRBV28
J gene: TRBJ2-2
CDR3 protein: CASSGTLTTGELFF
CDR3 DNA: TGTGCCAGCAGCGGGACACTTACAACCGGGGAGCTGTTTTTT

clone size: NA
CDR3 length: 16
D gene: NA
V gene: TRBV7-8
J gene: TRBJ1-2
CDR3 protein: CASSLARTATNYGYTF
CDR3 DNA: TGTGCCAGCAGCTTAGCGAGGACAGCGACTAACTATGGCTACACCTTC

clone size: once
CDR3 length: 13
D gene: NA
V gene: TRBV7-2
J gene: TRBJ2-7
CDR3 protein: CASSGSRDYEQYF
CDR3 DNA: TGTGCCAGCAGCGGGTCGAGGGACTACGAGCAGTACTTC

clone size: NA
CDR3 length: 18
D gene: TRBD2
V gene: TRBV28
J gene: TRBJ2-3
CDR3 protein: CASSPTSGRARGSDTQYF
CDR3 DNA: TGTGCCAGCAGTCCAACTAGCGGGAGGGCCCGGGGATCAGATACGCAGTATTTT

clone size: NA
CDR3 length: 14
D gene: NA
V gene: TRBV5-1
J gene: TRBJ1-1
CDR3 protein: CASSFWGDATEAFF
CDR3 DNA: TGCGCCAGCAGCTTTTGGGGAGACGCCACTGAAGCTTTCTTT

clone size: NA
CDR3 length: 18
D gene: TRBD2
V gene: TRBV7-2
J gene: TRBJ2-2
CDR3 protein: CASSSKKTSGTNTGELFF
CDR3 DNA: TGTGCCAGCAGCTCAAAGAAGACTAGCGGGACGAACACCGGGGAGCTGTTTTTT

clone size: few
CDR3 length: 14
D gene: TRBD1
V gene: TRBV27
J gene: TRBJ1-2
CDR3 protein: CASSKGTGGGGYTF
CDR3 DNA: TGTGCCAGCTCAAAAGGGACAGGGGGTGGTGGCTACACCTTC

clone size: NA
CDR3 length: 17
D gene: TRBD2
V gene: TRBV10-1
J gene: TRBJ2-1
CDR3 protein: CASSESSGGPSYNEQFF
CDR3 DNA: TGCGCCAGCAGTGAGTCTAGCGGGGGGCCCTCCTACAATGAGCAGTTCTTC

clone size: NA
CDR3 length: 16
D gene: NA
V gene: TRBV5-1
J gene: TRBJ2-2
CDR3 protein: CASSLFGQGNTGELFF
CDR3 DNA: TGCGCCAGCAGCTTGTTTGGTCAGGGGAACACCGGGGAGCTGTTTTTT

clone size: NA
CDR3 length: 15
D gene: TRBD1
V gene: TRBV10-3
J gene: TRBJ2-2
CDR3 protein: CAISRQGVNTGELFF
CDR3 DNA: TGTGCCATCAGTCGACAGGGGGTGAACACCGGGGAGCTGTTTTTT

clone size: NA
CDR3 length: 14
D gene: NA
V gene: TRBV2
J gene: TRBJ2-4
CDR3 protein: CASSETSRGNIQYF
CDR3 DNA: TGTGCCAGCAGTGAGACTAGCAGGGGAAACATTCAGTACTTC

clone size: NA
CDR3 length: 18
D gene: TRBD2
V gene: TRBV28
J gene: TRBJ2-7
CDR3 protein: CASSAGLAGALGNYEQYF
CDR3 DNA: TGTGCCAGCAGTGCGGGACTAGCGGGAGCCTTAGGGAACTACGAGCAGTACTTC

clone size: NA
CDR3 length: 12
D gene: TRBD2
V gene: TRBV29-1
J gene: TRBJ2-5
CDR3 protein: CSGGRGAQTQYF
CDR3 DNA: TGCAGTGGGGGGAGGGGTGCCCAGACCCAGTACTTC

clone size: NA
CDR3 length: 11
D gene: TRBD1
V gene: TRBV7-9
J gene: TRBJ1-4
CDR3 protein: CASSLTGEVFF
CDR3 DNA: TGTGCCAGCAGCTTAACAGGGGAGGTGTTTTTT

clone size: NA
CDR3 length: 13
D gene: NA
V gene: TRBV4-1
J gene: TRBJ2-7
CDR3 protein: CASSQETGNEQYF
CDR3 DNA: TGCGCCAGCAGCCAAGAAACAGGTAACGAGCAGTACTTC

clone size: NA
CDR3 length: 15
D gene: NA
V gene: TRBV28
J gene: TRBJ1-5
CDR3 protein: CASNFRAGPNQPQHF
CDR3 DNA: TGTGCCAGCAACTTCAGGGCAGGACCCAATCAGCCCCAGCATTTT

clone size: NA
CDR3 length: 15
D gene: NA
V gene: TRBV9
J gene: TRBJ1-2
CDR3 protein: CASSTLQGANYGYTF
CDR3 DNA: TGTGCCAGCAGCACCCTACAGGGAGCTAACTATGGCTACACCTTC

clone size: NA
CDR3 length: 14
D gene: NA
V gene: TRBV6-5
J gene: TRBJ2-3
CDR3 protein: CASSYSGSTDTQYF
CDR3 DNA: TGTGCCAGCAGTTACAGCGGTAGCACAGATACGCAGTATTTT

clone size: NA
CDR3 length: 16
D gene: TRBD2
V gene: TRBV7-8
J gene: TRBJ2-3
CDR3 protein: CASSSGLAGTRRTQYF
CDR3 DNA: TGTGCCAGCAGCTCTGGACTAGCGGGGACCAGACGTACGCAGTATTTT

clone size: NA
CDR3 length: 14
D gene: NA
V gene: TRBV28
J gene: TRBJ2-3
CDR3 protein: CASRGYAGSNTQYF
CDR3 DNA: TGTGCCAGCAGAGGATACGCAGGGTCTAATACGCAGTATTTT

clone size: once
CDR3 length: 13
D gene: NA
V gene: TRBV10-3
J gene: TRBJ1-2
CDR3 protein: CAISESLAGGYTF
CDR3 DNA: TGTGCCATCAGTGAGTCTCTGGCGGGGGGCTACACCTTC

clone size: NA
CDR3 length: 15
D gene: NA
V gene: TRBV7-3
J gene: TRBJ2-7
CDR3 protein: CASSVQGLSSYEQYF
CDR3 DNA: TGTGCCAGCAGCGTACAGGGACTAAGCTCCTACGAGCAGTACTTC

clone size: NA
CDR3 length: 19
D gene: TRBD2
V gene: TRBV18
J gene: TRBJ2-1
CDR3 protein: CASSPRTAGLADDYNEQFF
CDR3 DNA: TGTGCCAGCTCACCAAGAACAGCGGGACTAGCGGATGATTACAATGAGCAGTTCTTC